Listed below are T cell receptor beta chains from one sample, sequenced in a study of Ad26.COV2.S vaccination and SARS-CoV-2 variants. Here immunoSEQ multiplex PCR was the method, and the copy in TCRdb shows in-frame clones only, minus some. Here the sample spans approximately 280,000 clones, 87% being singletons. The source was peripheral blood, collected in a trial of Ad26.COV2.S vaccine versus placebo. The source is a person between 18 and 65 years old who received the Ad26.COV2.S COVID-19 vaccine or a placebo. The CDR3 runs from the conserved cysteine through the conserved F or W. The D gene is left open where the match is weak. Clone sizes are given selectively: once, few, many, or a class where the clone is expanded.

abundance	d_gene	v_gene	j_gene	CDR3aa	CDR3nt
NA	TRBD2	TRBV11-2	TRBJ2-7	CASSLGSGRGYEQYF	TGTGCCAGCAGCTTAGGTAGCGGGAGGGGATACGAGCAGTACTTC
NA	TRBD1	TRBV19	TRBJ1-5	CASRTGARGNQPQHF	TGTGCCAGTAGGACAGGGGCGCGGGGCAATCAGCCCCAGCATTTT
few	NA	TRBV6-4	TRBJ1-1	CASSEQGNTEAFF	TGTGCCAGCAGTGAACAGGGGAACACTGAAGCTTTCTTT
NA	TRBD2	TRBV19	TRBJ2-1	CATGTSGSLYNEQFF	TGTGCCACGGGGACTAGCGGGAGTTTGTACAATGAGCAGTTCTTC
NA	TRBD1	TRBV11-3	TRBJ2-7	CASSPLRDRGGHEQYF	TGTGCCAGCAGCCCCCTCCGGGACAGGGGAGGCCACGAGCAGTACTTC
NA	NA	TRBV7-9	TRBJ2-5	CASSLGWEETQYF	TGTGCCAGCAGCTTAGGGTGGGAAGAGACCCAGTACTTC
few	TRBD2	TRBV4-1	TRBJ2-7	CASSLTTSATYEQYF	TGCGCCAGCAGCCTAACGACTAGCGCAACCTACGAGCAGTACTTC
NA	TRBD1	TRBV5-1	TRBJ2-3	CASSPTSRGYTDTQYF	TGCGCCAGCAGCCCCACAAGCAGGGGGTACACAGATACGCAGTATTTT
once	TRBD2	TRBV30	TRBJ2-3	CAWKLAGADTQYF	TGTGCCTGGAAACTAGCGGGAGCCGATACGCAGTATTTT
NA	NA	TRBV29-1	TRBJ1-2	CSVEERYGYTF	TGCAGCGTGGAGGAAAGGTATGGCTACACCTTC